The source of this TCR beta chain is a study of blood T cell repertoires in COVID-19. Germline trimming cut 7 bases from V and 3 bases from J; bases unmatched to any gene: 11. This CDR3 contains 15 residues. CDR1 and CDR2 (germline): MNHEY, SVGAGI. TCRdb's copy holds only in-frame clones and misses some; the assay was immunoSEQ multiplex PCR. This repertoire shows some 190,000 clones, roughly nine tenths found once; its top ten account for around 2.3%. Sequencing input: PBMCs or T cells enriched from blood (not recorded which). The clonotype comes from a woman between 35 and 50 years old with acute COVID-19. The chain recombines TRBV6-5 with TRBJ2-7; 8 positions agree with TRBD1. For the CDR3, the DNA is TGTGCCAGCACCGAGTACCACGGACAGGGCTACGAGCAGTACTTC. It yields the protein CASTEYHGQGYEQYF.